This entry lists 21 T cell receptor beta chains sequenced from one sample in a study of radiotherapy plus CTLA-4 blockade in lung cancer. Generated by immunoSEQ multiplex PCR, the TCRdb table keeps only in-frame clones and is missing some. The sample includes 25,000 to 35,000 clones, about 79% of them seen just once. The sequences come from peripheral blood, collected from a patient treated with radiotherapy plus ipilimumab. The receptors were sampled from a human donor with non-small cell lung cancer that progressed on radiotherapy plus ipilimumab.

This clone was seen only a few times. The chain combines TRBV6-6 with TRBJ1-2, with D perhaps TRBD1 (5 bases). The germline gives CDR1 MNHNY, CDR2 SVGAGI (reference sequence). CDR3 length: 13 residues. V shed 3 bases and J shed 8 bases, with 13 bases lying between them. The CDR3: CASSYGGVGGYTF. CDR3 bases: TGTGCCAGCAGTTATGGGGGGGTTGGAGGCTACACCTTC.

The table lists this clone with a few counts. V usage is TRBV27 and J usage is TRBJ1-5, with TRBD1 as a possible D gene (5 bases). V lost 3 bases and J lost 4, with 16 bases in between. This CDR3 comprises 16 residues. The germline CDR1 and CDR2 sequences are MNHEY and SMNVEV (reference sequence). The CDR3 DNA reads as TGTGCCAGCAGTTTGGGCCCCGCTGGGGGGAATCAGCCCCAGCATTTT. Amino acids: CASSLGPAGGNQPQHF.

This clone was recorded once. The chain carries TRBV4-2 and TRBJ1-6; 7 bases fit TRBD1. This CDR3 region has 14 residues. The germline V gene has CDR1 LGHNA and CDR2 YNFKEQ. V was clipped by 0 bases and J by 10 bases; unmatched bases: 3. The CDR3 DNA reads as TGTGCCAGCAGCCAAGAGGGACAGCCGTCACCCCTCCACTTT. Translating it yields CASSQEGQPSPLHF.

The chain links TRBV19 to TRBJ2-1; 13 bases are shared with TRBD2. The CDR3 loop spans 15 amino acids. The ends lost 7 bases at V and 5 bases at J; junction bases unmatched: 5. Germline loops: CDR1 LNHDA, CDR2 SQIVND (reference sequence). CDR3 coding DNA: TGTGCCAGTATGCCCGGGACTAGCGGGAACAATGAGCAGTTCTTC. It is translated as CASMPGTSGNNEQFF.

The rearrangement joins TRBV7-9 to TRBJ2-7; 9 nucleotides agree with TRBD1. Trimming took 6 bases from V and 3 from J; bases not matched to a gene: 6. The CDR3 has 14 residues. In germline, CDR1 is SEHNR, CDR2 FQNEAQ (reference sequence). The CDR3 is CASRPGQGFYEQYF. The CDR3 DNA reads TGTGCCAGCAGGCCGGGACAGGGCTTCTACGAGCAGTACTTC.

The chain couples TRBV5-8 to TRBJ2-2; no reliable D call. V shed 1 base and J shed 6 bases, with 7 bases lying between them. From germline, CDR1 is SGHTS and CDR2 YDEGEE. The CDR3 loop spans 13 amino acids. CDR3 sequence (DNA): TGTGCCAGCAGCTTGCGGCCTCCCGGGGAGCTGTTTTTT. Translating gives CASSLRPPGELFF.

This rearrangement joins TRBV5-5 to TRBJ1-3, with no clear D. Germline CDR1 SGHKS, CDR2 YYEKEE (reference sequence). The V end was cut by 4 bases, the J end by 0 bases, with 8 bases between. This CDR3 contains 14 residues. CDR3 sequence: CASSRSGSGNTIYF. CDR3 in DNA: TGTGCCAGCAGCCGATCAGGCTCTGGAAACACCATATATTTT.

This clone was counted between two and nine times. One end of the junction varies from germline; a read error may be responsible. The gene calls are TRBV5-6 and TRBJ1-2, with D perhaps matching TRBD1 (5 bases). Germline V gene data show CDR1 as SGHDT and CDR2 as YYEEEE. The CDR3 has 13 residues. CDR3 nucleotides: TGTGCCAGCAGCTTGGACGACAGTGAAAGAGAGGTGTTC. Its translation: CASSLDDSEREVF.

The chain carries TRBV6-1 and TRBJ1-2; D might be TRBD1 (5 bases). The V and J ends lost 5 bases and 0 bases respectively, with 10 bases between them. The CDR3 totals 14 residues. CDR1 is MNHNS and CDR2 is SASEGT in the germline V gene. The CDR3 loop reads CASSLRQTNYGYTF. The CDR3 coding sequence is TGTGCCAGCAGTTTGCGACAGACTAACTATGGCTACACCTTC.

This chain links TRBV27 with TRBJ1-2; 8 nucleotides match TRBD1. The CDR3 is made up of 14 amino acids. The J segment lost 4 bases and the V segment lost 5 bases, leaving 6 bases of the junction unmatched. Germline assignment: CDR1 MNHEY and CDR2 SMNVEV (reference sequence). In DNA, the CDR3 is TGTGCCAGCAGTCCCGGACAGGGACCCTATGGCTACACCTTC. Translated: CASSPGQGPYGYTF.

As DNA, the CDR3 is TGTGCCAGCAGGCCTGACAGGGATCAGCCCCAGCATTTT. It encodes CASRPDRDQPQHF. This sequence joins TRBV6-9 and TRBJ1-5, with 7 bases that match TRBD1. Trimming took 6 bases from V and 5 from J; bases not matched to a gene: 4. Germline V gene sequence: CDR1 MNHGY, CDR2 SVAAGI. The CDR3 runs to 13 residues.

The chain has TRBV6-5 and TRBJ1-5; D perhaps matches TRBD1 (6 bases). The germline gives CDR1 MNHEY, CDR2 SVGAGI. The CDR3 loop spans 15 amino acids. Trimming shortened V by 6 bases and J by 4 bases, and 16 bases separated the two germline ends. The CDR3 DNA reads as TGTGCCAGCAGGTCACAGGGAACTCGGAATCAGCCCCAGCATTTT. Translating it yields CASRSQGTRNQPQHF.

This clone was detected only a few times. V usage is TRBV6-5 and J usage is TRBJ2-7; D might be TRBD2 (5 bases). The V gene lost 6 bases and the J gene lost 2 bases, with 17 bases spanning the gap. Germline CDR1 reads MNHEY; CDR2 reads SVGAGI. This CDR3 contains 15 residues. The CDR3 nucleotides read TGTGCCAGCAGCCCTCCCGGGAACGCGGCCTACGAGCAGTACTTC. Translated, it gives CASSPPGNAAYEQYF.

The chain has TRBV7-6 and TRBJ2-5, with a possible D match to TRBD2 (6 bases). The V end lost 5 bases, the J end lost 4 bases, and 14 bases lay between the germline ends. The CDR3 loop spans 14 amino acids. Germline V gives CDR1 SGHVS, CDR2 FNYEAQ. The CDR3, as DNA: TGTGCCAGCAGCCCCTCGGGAGCTGGAGAGACCCAGTACTTC. Translation: CASSPSGAGETQYF.

The J gene is TRBJ2-5, the V gene TRBV4-2; D is undetermined. The CDR3 has 14 amino acids. Between the trimmed V and J ends, which lost 1 base and 2 bases, there was a span of 8 bases. The germline V gene has CDR1 LGHNA and CDR2 YNFKEQ. The CDR3 nucleotides are TGTGCCAGCAGCCAAGTAGGCTTACAAGAGACCCAGTACTTC. It codes for CASSQVGLQETQYF.

This chain joins TRBV18 and TRBJ2-1, with D perhaps TRBD2 (5 bases). V gave up 9 bases and J gave up 2 bases, with 11 bases separating them. From germline, CDR1 is KGHSH and CDR2 LQKENI. The CDR3 sequence is 13 residues long. The CDR3 DNA follows: TGTGCCAGTGGCACGGAGGCCTACAATGAGCAGTTCTTC. As protein: CASGTEAYNEQFF.

The chain carries TRBV7-6 and TRBJ1-2; D is unclear. V lost 2 bases and J lost 0, with 10 bases in between. The CDR3 contains 15 residues. Looked up from germline, CDR1 is SGHVS and CDR2 is FNYEAQ. CDR3: CASSLLREANYGYTF. The CDR3 nucleotides read TGTGCCAGCAGCTTACTCCGGGAAGCTAACTATGGCTACACCTTC.

The rearrangement joins TRBV4-1 to TRBJ1-1; D uncertain. Germline-derived CDR1 and CDR2 are MGHRA and YSYEKL. Trimming left V 4 bases short and J 1 base short, with 10 bases between. The CDR3 runs to 14 residues. The CDR3 sequence: CASSPPQPNTEAFF. As DNA, the CDR3 is TGCGCCAGCAGCCCCCCTCAGCCGAACACTGAAGCTTTCTTT.

J is TRBJ2-1 and V is TRBV7-8; 7 bases are shared with TRBD2. J gave up 6 bases and V 5 bases, and 4 bases lay outside the gene matches. This CDR3 has 13 residues. Germline values: CDR1 SGHVS, CDR2 FQNEAQ. This chain's CDR3 is CASSGRAANEQFF. For the CDR3, the DNA is TGTGCCAGCAGCGGGAGGGCCGCCAATGAGCAGTTCTTC.

This chain uses TRBV27 with TRBJ1-5; D gene uncertain. There are 17 residues in the CDR3. In germline, CDR1 is MNHEY, CDR2 SMNVEV (reference sequence). V was cut by 3 bases and J by 4 bases, with 19 bases left in between. CDR3 loop: CASSFRGWAGDNQPQHF. The CDR3 DNA follows: TGTGCCAGCAGTTTTCGGGGATGGGCAGGCGATAATCAGCCCCAGCATTTT.

This chain joins TRBV9 and TRBJ1-5; D may be TRBD1 (5 bases). Germline assignment: CDR1 SGDLS and CDR2 YYNGEE. The CDR3 sequence is 14 residues long. Trimming took off 2 bases at V and 1 base at J, with 7 bases between the two ends. This CDR3 reads CASSVGVSNQPQHF. DNA of the CDR3: TGTGCCAGCAGCGTGGGGGTAAGCAATCAGCCCCAGCATTTT.